The 6 T cell receptor beta chains given below trace back to one sample, sequenced in a study of blood T cell repertoires in COVID-19. Here immunoSEQ multiplex PCR was the method, and the copy in TCRdb shows in-frame clones only, minus some. The sample contains some 280,000 clones, around 90% of which appear only once. Sample: peripheral blood. The receptors shown here come from a middle-aged woman who had recovered from COVID-19.

This sequence joins TRBV6-5 and TRBJ2-5; no clear D. The germline CDR1 and CDR2 sequences are MNHEY and SVGAGI. The CDR3 spans 11 residues. With 6 bases removed from V and 5 bases from J, the gap between germline ends came to 7 bases. CDR3 sequence (DNA): TGTGCCAGCAGGAGTATGGAGACCCAGTACTTC. Its translation: CASRSMETQYF.

This chain connects TRBV18 to TRBJ2-5; TRBD1 matches 8 bases. The germline CDR1 and CDR2 sequences are KGHSH and LQKENI. The CDR3 contains 14 residues. The V segment lost 6 bases and the J segment 4 bases; nucleotides outside the gene matches: 7. CDR3 residues: CASSRDRPVETQYF. CDR3 sequence (DNA): TGTGCCAGCTCCCGGGACAGGCCCGTAGAGACCCAGTACTTC.

This clone was seen a handful of times. The V call is TRBV27, the J call TRBJ2-7; D is ambiguous. V dropped 1 base and J dropped 3 bases, with 7 bases sitting between them. Germline V lookup: CDR1 MNHEY, CDR2 SMNVEV (reference sequence). The CDR3 length is 13 residues. The CDR3 bases are TGTGCCAGCAGTTTATACCCTATCTACGAGCAGTACTTC. Amino acids: CASSLYPIYEQYF.

This clone was seen once. The rearrangement links TRBV6-2 or TRBV6-3 to TRBJ2-3; TRBD2 aligns across 9 bases. The CDR3 length is 18 residues. Germline CDR1 is MNHEY and CDR2 is SVGEGT. V lost 2 bases, J lost 0 bases, and 9 bases stayed unmatched. DNA of the CDR3: TGTGCCAGCAGTTACCGGGGCAGCGGGAGGCCTAGCACAGATACGCAGTATTTT. This codes for CASSYRGSGRPSTDTQYF.

The V gene is TRBV2, the J gene TRBJ1-4; TRBD1 aligns across 8 bases. Looked up from germline, CDR1 is SNHLY and CDR2 is FYNNEI. There are 15 residues in the CDR3. V lost 8 bases, J lost 7 bases, and 12 bases stayed unmatched. This CDR3 reads CASGTEDREFEKLFF. The CDR3 DNA is TGTGCCAGCGGAACCGAGGACAGGGAGTTTGAAAAACTGTTTTTT.

This chain joins TRBV14 and TRBJ1-2; 11 bases are a match to TRBD1. The CDR3 has 16 amino acids. The trim removed 3 bases at V and 3 bases at J, leaving 6 bases unmatched. The germline V gene encodes CDR1 SGHDN and CDR2 FVKESK. The CDR3 here is CASSQLGTGGHYGYTF. CDR3 coding DNA: TGTGCCAGCAGCCAGCTGGGGACAGGGGGACACTATGGCTACACCTTC.